This entry features one T cell receptor (beta chain) sequence. The clone's antigen remains unknown. Qualities for individual bases were not recorded, and no much larger clone is one base off. These data originate in a study of identical twins (dated by TCRdb to between 2015 and 2016). For the study in its entirety: To test whether fetal clonotypes persist, this study deep-sequenced TCR alpha and beta repertoires from monozygotic twins, from unrelated adults of various ages, and from cord blood. To rule out contamination, replicate twin experiments were performed at different times with different library preparation protocols. General findings and caveats noted by the study authors: In beta out-of-frame sequences, excess twin sharing was weaker, because having fewer shared sequences lowered the signal-to-noise ratio. Abundant cord blood beta clonotypes had fewer insertions, young adult naive repertoires showed a similar but weaker trend, and memory repertoires showed no such trend. Invariant T cells such as MAIT and iNKT could partly confound zero-insertion analyses, though diverse VJ usage argued against this for most clonotypes. In monozygotic twins, out-of-frame TCR alpha sharing was systematically underestimated by recombination models, although the models agreed with sharing between unrelated individuals. Out-of-frame TCR alpha sequences shared between twins showed an excess of low generation-probability sequences compared with coincidental sharing between unrelated individuals. Conclusions relied on cross-sectional statistical analysis, since the same donors could not be followed over many years.

Library preparation was by 5' RACE. TCRdb names Illumina HiSeq 2000 as the instrument used. A universal primer binding site was introduced by template switching, and a unique molecular identifier was present in the final cDNA, enabling accurate counting of TCR cDNA molecules. First-strand cDNA for TCR alpha and beta chains was synthesized from specific primers in the conserved constant-segment region. To control for contamination, every cDNA library was double barcoded, receiving both a SMART-Mk sample barcode and Illumina barcodes. TruSeq adapter sequences and Illumina sample barcodes were added in two successive PCR steps. TCR alpha and beta cDNA libraries were sequenced on the Illumina HiSeq platform with custom primers. On the authors' methods: MiGEC was used to process raw reads and extract unique molecular identifiers, and MiXCR was used to find CDR3 positions. Recombination models were inferred per individual with the repgenHMM and IGoR tools using an EM algorithm. The tcR package in R was used for shared clonotype analysis, with sharing normalized by the product of cloneset sizes. To study raw recombination free of thymic and clonal selection effects, out-of-frame nonproductive sequences were analyzed. The public reads were run again by TCRdb, first through fastp at Q25 and then through MiXCR, and only productive beta chains were kept. Here each entry gathers all rows of one CDR3 protein and keeps the most common genes and DNA. What appears here as the V and J calls and clone size reflects TCRdb's work, not the paper's. Here the sample has 1.5 million to 2 million distinct CDR3 sequences; 25% to 35% occur a single time. The top ten hold 0.27% of the sample.

Every donor was a healthy Caucasian. The TCR comes from a newborn girl in good health. Sequences were obtained from cord blood.

The CDR3 is CASSLGPQGSYGYTF. The nucleotides are TGTGCCAGCAGCTTAGGCCCACAGGGAAGCTATGGCTACACCTTC. The receptor chain draws on TRBV11-2 and TRBJ1-2; tentative D gene TRBD1, with 6 bases matching. The germline V gene sets CDR1 to SGHAT and CDR2 to FQNNGV. A distance of 13 bases separates the germline ends of V and J, which lose 1 base and 4 bases respectively. From cysteine to phenylalanine, the CDR3 is 15 amino acids long. The sequence is cut down to CDR3 DNA, 45 bases in frame from base 1. With the rest looked up from the reference TRBV11-2 and TRBJ1-2 genes rather than sequenced, the full variable domain is EAGVAQSPRYKIIEKRQSVAFWCNPISGHATLYWYQQILGQGPKLLIQFQNNGVVDDSQLPKDRFSAERLKGVDSTLKIQPAKLEDSAVYLCASSLGPQGSYGYTFGSGTRLTVV.